The present T cell receptor beta chain was sequenced within a study of preoperative IRX-2 immunotherapy in early breast cancer (dated by TCRdb to the late 2010s). The CDR3 contains 14 residues, cysteine and phenylalanine counted. Only the CDR3 part of the read is kept: 42 bases, read in frame from the first base. CDR1 LNHDA and CDR2 SQIVND were looked up in the germline V gene (reference sequence). V loses 0 bases, J loses 0 bases, and the germline ends lie 5 bases apart. As concerns this clone: Its antigen remains undetermined. There are no base qualities to consult, and no much larger clone falls within one base.

Library generation was performed with the immunoSEQ multiplex PCR assay. The table was pulled from immuneACCESS by TCRdb, which kept in-frame rearrangements only. Such tables lose some clones; where checked, under half of the loss comes from unresolved V genes, and the rest has no known cause. Recorded for this sample are 5,000 or so clones; approximately 70% of them occurred a single time. More than 12% of the sample rests with the top ten. The sample's treatment or condition label, in plain terms: preoperative locoregional IRX-2 cytokine immunotherapy. The samples were obtained from a phase Ib study in which preoperative, locoregional IRX-2 cytokine immunotherapy intended to prime immune responses was tested. Patients with early-stage breast cancer who were given IRX-2 before surgery served as donors.

The V and J segments used are TRBV19 and TRBJ1-1; TRBD1 is perhaps the D gene, given 5 matching bases. This specimen consisted of tumor tissue, obtained before IRX-2 immunotherapy. The TCR was taken from a human donor with breast cancer. The bases are TGTGCCAGTAGTATAGAGGACATGAACACTGAAGCTTTCTTT. Its product reads: CASSIEDMNTEAFF.